A single sample is the source of the 26 T cell receptor beta chains below, sequenced in a study of beta chain features in type 1 diabetes. General study results and limits: Significant though moderate, a shortening of TCRB CDR3s appeared in all four CD4+ subsets of Type 1 diabetes patients.

What these receptors recognize is not known. As every portion of the isolated RNA was reverse transcribed, the sequencing read expressed TCRB transcripts. Assay used: immunoSEQ multiplex PCR; TCRdb lists only in-frame clones, some missing. The sample records about 240,000 clones, about 14% being singletons. Sequencing was carried out using naive CD4+ T cells from blood. These receptors all stem from a man aged 25-40 years with type 1 diabetes.

DNA of the CDR3: TGTGCCAGCAGCCCGACCGACGGGGGGGGGACAGATACGCAGTATTTT. It translates to CASSPTDGGGTDTQYF. The chain joins TRBV11-2 to TRBJ2-3, with TRBD2 matching 8 bases. The V gene's germline CDR1 is SGHAT and CDR2 FQNNGV. V lost 5 bases, J lost 3 bases, and 10 bases stayed unmatched. The CDR3 length is 16 residues.

V is TRBV19 and J is TRBJ2-7; 7 bases are a match to TRBD1. J lost 0 bases, V lost 6 bases, and 5 bases had no gene match. The CDR3 spans 14 residues. Germline CDR1 is LNHDA and CDR2 is SQIVND (reference sequence). CDR3 in amino acids: CASRLSGGSYEQYF. As DNA, the CDR3 is TGTGCCAGTAGGCTTTCAGGGGGCTCCTACGAGCAGTACTTC. Full variable domain (rest looked up from reference TRBV19 and TRBJ2-7): DGGITQSPKYLFRKEGQNVTLSCEQNLNHDAMYWYRQDPGQGLRLIYYSQIVNDFQKGDIAEGYSVSREKKESFPLTVTSAQKNPTAFYLCASRLSGGSYEQYFGPGTRLTVT.

This rearrangement joins TRBV5-1 to TRBJ2-1, with unresolved D. The CDR3 extends over 14 amino acids. Germline V gives CDR1 SGHRS, CDR2 YFSETQ. V dropped 7 bases and J dropped 8 bases, with 19 bases sitting between them. The CDR3 is CASGAVDSQYEQFF. The CDR3 bases are TGCGCCAGCGGCGCCGTCGACTCCCAATATGAGCAGTTCTTC.

This clone was detected a few times. The chain uses TRBV29-1 and TRBJ2-7, with 7 bases aligning to TRBD1. CDR3 length: 13 residues. The J segment lost 4 bases and the V segment lost 2 bases, leaving 5 bases of the junction unmatched. The germline gives CDR1 SQVTM, CDR2 ANQGSEA. The CDR3 DNA reads as TGCAGCGTTGAAAGGGACAGTGAGTACGAGCAGTACTTC. Translating gives CSVERDSEYEQYF.

This clone was recorded a few times. The chain combines TRBV5-1 with TRBJ2-1, with D possibly TRBD2 on 6 matching bases. There are 15 residues in the CDR3. CDR1 and CDR2 (germline): SGHRS, YFSETQ. With 4 bases removed from V and 10 bases from J, the gap between germline ends came to 21 bases. DNA for the CDR3: TGCGCCAGCAGCCAAGGTCGGACTACCCAGGGCGAGCAGTTCTTC. Translating gives CASSQGRTTQGEQFF.

For this clone: Other nucleotide sequences in the sample specify the same CDR3. The chain's CDR3 is CASRASTDTQYF. CDR3 nucleotide sequence: TGTGCCAGCAGGGCTAGCACAGATACGCAGTATTTT. This sequence joins TRBV6-5 and TRBJ2-3; D is unclear. Germline-derived CDR1 and CDR2 are MNHEY and SVGAGI. This CDR3 spans 12 amino acids. Trimming cost V 6 bases and J 0 bases, with 4 bases left between them.

DNA of the CDR3: TGCGCCAGCAGCTTGGGGGAGATGGTTTGGGAGCAGTACTTC. This codes for CASSLGEMVWEQYF. The chain carries TRBV5-1 and TRBJ2-7; TRBD2 might be the D (5 bases). The V and J ends lost 0 bases and 7 bases respectively, with 14 bases between them. CDR3 length: 14 residues. CDR1 and CDR2 (germline): SGHRS, YFSETQ.

The V gene is TRBV19, the J gene TRBJ2-1, with a tentative D call TRBD1 (6 bases). The V end lost 8 bases, the J end lost 1 base, and 9 bases lay between the germline ends. The CDR3 spans 13 residues. Germline assignment: CDR1 LNHDA and CDR2 SQIVND (reference sequence). CDR3 residues: CASRDTSYNEQFF. In nucleotides, the CDR3 is TGTGCCAGTCGGGACACTTCCTACAATGAGCAGTTCTTC.

This clone was counted between two and nine times. The V and J genes are TRBV15 and TRBJ2-3; no definite D call. V lost 3 bases, J lost 1 base, and 8 bases lay in between. CDR1 LNHNV and CDR2 YYDKDF come from the germline V gene (reference sequence). The CDR3 spans 14 residues. CDR3 protein: CATSRRVGTDTQYF. The DNA of the CDR3 is TGTGCCACCAGCAGGAGAGTCGGCACAGATACGCAGTATTTT.

This clone was detected only a few times. J is TRBJ2-5 and V is TRBV28; D is perhaps TRBD1 (8 bases). Trimming removed 6 bases at V and 3 bases at J, with 14 bases between. This CDR3 spans 14 amino acids. Looked up from germline, CDR1 is MDHEN and CDR2 is SYDVKM. The chain's CDR3 is CASSLQGGEETQYF. As DNA, the CDR3 is TGTGCCAGCAGCCTACAGGGGGGGGAAGAGACCCAGTACTTC.

The chain joins TRBV7-2 to TRBJ2-3, with a possible D match to TRBD2 (5 bases). The CDR3 totals 13 residues. V shed 7 bases and J shed 6 bases, with 14 bases lying between them. Germline values: CDR1 SGHTA, CDR2 FQGNSA. CDR3 protein: CASKEDPSDTQYF. The CDR3 region has the DNA TGTGCCAGCAAGGAGGATCCCAGCGATACGCAGTATTTT.

This clone was counted only a few times. CDR3 protein: CATSRDLAQSEPQHF. For the CDR3, the DNA is TGTGCCACCAGCAGAGATCTGGCACAGTCAGAACCCCAGCATTTT. This chain uses TRBV15 with TRBJ1-5, with D hard to call. Germline V CDR1 and CDR2: LNHNV, YYDKDF (reference sequence). Trimming removed 0 bases at V and 10 bases at J, with 16 bases between. The CDR3 length is 15 residues. Full variable domain (missing parts from reference TRBV15 and TRBJ1-5): DAMVIQNPRYQVTQFGKPVTLSCSQTLNHNVMYWYQQKSSQAPKLLFHYYDKDFNNEADTPDNFQSRRPNTSFCFLDIRSPGLGDTAMYLCATSRDLAQSEPQHFGDGTRLSIL.

This clone was counted once. The gene calls are TRBV6-1 and TRBJ2-3; 9 positions match TRBD2. Per the germline V gene, CDR1 is MNHNS and CDR2 is SASEGT. The CDR3 is 15 residues long. V lost 4 bases to trimming and J lost 6 bases; unmatched junction nucleotides: 8. The CDR3 is CASSVAGVGRDTQYF. In DNA, the CDR3 is TGTGCCAGCAGTGTAGCGGGAGTAGGAAGGGATACGCAGTATTTT.

This clone was observed a handful of times. This chain joins TRBV18 and TRBJ2-1; D gene uncertain. The CDR3 covers 12 residues. CDR1 and CDR2 (germline): KGHSH, LQKENI. Trimming removed 3 bases from V and 8 bases from J, with 8 bases in between. In DNA form, the CDR3 reads TGTGCCAGCTCACCTCTACGAGATGAGCAGTTCTTC. Translation gives CASSPLRDEQFF.

This clone has a handful of counts. The V gene is TRBV29-1, the J gene TRBJ2-3, with 10 bases aligning to TRBD2. V was clipped by 4 bases and J by 2 bases; unmatched bases: 6. Germline V lookup: CDR1 SQVTM, CDR2 ANQGSEA. This CDR3 contains 15 residues. CDR3 amino acids: CSVGKLAGPTDTQYF. In DNA, the CDR3 is TGCAGCGTTGGCAAACTAGCGGGACCCACAGATACGCAGTATTTT.

This clone was seen only a few times. The chain couples TRBV11-2 to TRBJ1-1; D gene uncertain. Germline assignment: CDR1 SGHAT and CDR2 FQNNGV. The V end was cut by 2 bases, the J end by 1 base, with 5 bases between. The CDR3 has 13 residues. The CDR3 DNA is TGTGCCAGCAGCTTACAGTCGAACACTGAAGCTTTCTTT. Its protein is CASSLQSNTEAFF.

V and J are TRBV6-5 and TRBJ2-3, with 8 bases aligning to TRBD1. CDR1 MNHEY and CDR2 SVGAGI come from the germline V gene. CDR3 length equals 13 residues. The V gene end was trimmed by 6 bases and the J gene end by 4 bases; junction bases not matched to a gene: 3. The CDR3 nucleotides are TGTGCCAGCAGAAAACAGGGGGCAGATACGCAGTATTTT. Translating gives CASRKQGADTQYF.

This clone was counted only a few times. This chain connects TRBV5-1 to TRBJ2-7; 7 positions agree with TRBD1. The CDR3 covers 14 residues. Germline CDR1 is SGHRS and CDR2 is YFSETQ. The ends lost 5 bases at V and 2 bases at J; junction bases unmatched: 7. This CDR3 is CASRRAGTAYEQYF. Written as DNA, the CDR3 is TGCGCCAGCAGACGTGCCGGGACAGCCTACGAGCAGTACTTC.

This clone has a handful of counts. Other DNA sequences in this sample translate to the same CDR3. The chain is built from TRBV19 and TRBJ1-2; D is ambiguous. CDR1 LNHDA and CDR2 SQIVND come from the germline V gene (reference sequence). Trimming took off 11 bases at V and 2 bases at J, with 12 bases between the two ends. There are 12 residues in the CDR3. The CDR3 DNA sequence: TGTGCCTCTAGGACGGGGAACTATGGCTACACCTTC. Its translation is CASRTGNYGYTF.

The rearrangement uses TRBV10-3 and TRBJ1-5, with 7 bases aligning to TRBD1. Losses at the gene ends were 2 bases for V and 0 bases for J; bases not matched to a gene: 7. This CDR3 region has 17 residues. Germline values: CDR1 ENHRY, CDR2 SYGVKD. The CDR3 sequence: CAISEEGTVNSNQPQHF. CDR3 in DNA: TGTGCCATCAGTGAGGAGGGGACAGTTAATAGCAATCAGCCCCAGCATTTT.

This clone was seen a handful of times. The V and J genes are TRBV29-1 and TRBJ2-3; TRBD1 matches 7 bases. There are 13 residues in the CDR3. Germline CDR1 and CDR2: SQVTM and ANQGSEA. The trim removed 6 bases at V and 1 base at J, leaving 4 bases unmatched. For the CDR3, the DNA is TGCAGCGTGGGGACAGTGGGCACAGATACGCAGTATTTT. Encoded protein: CSVGTVGTDTQYF.

This clone showed up just a few times. The V and J genes are TRBV11-2 and TRBJ2-1; D perhaps matches TRBD2 (6 bases). CDR3 length: 14 residues. Per germline, CDR1 SGHAT and CDR2 FQNNGV. Trimming left V 9 bases short and J 3 bases short, with 15 bases between. CDR3 nucleotides: TGTGCCAGGGCCCCGGGACTTTTCTACAATGAGCAGTTCTTC. Translation: CARAPGLFYNEQFF. The variable domain in full, with the rest retrieved from reference TRBV11-2 and TRBJ2-1, is EAGVAQSPRYKIIEKRQSVAFWCNPISGHATLYWYQQILGQGPKLLIQFQNNGVVDDSQLPKDRFSAERLKGVDSTLKIQPAKLEDSAVYLCARAPGLFYNEQFFGPGTRLTVL.

The V gene is TRBV5-6, the J gene TRBJ2-5; the D gene is possibly TRBD1 (5 bases). The CDR3 spans 11 residues. Deletions cut 4 bases from V and 7 bases from J, with 8 bases between. Germline V CDR1 and CDR2: SGHDT, YYEEEE. CDR3 in amino acids: CASSITGTQYF. In DNA, the CDR3 is TGTGCCAGCAGCATAACAGGGACCCAGTACTTC. The whole variable domain, filled in from reference TRBV5-6 and TRBJ2-5, reads DAGVTQSPTHLIKTRGQQVTLRCSPKSGHDTVSWYQQALGQGPQFIFQYYEEEERQRGNFPDRFSGHQFPNYSSELNVNALLLGDSALYLCASSITGTQYFGPGTRLLVL.

The sample holds a few counts of this clone. The J gene is TRBJ2-1, the V gene TRBV7-2; the match to TRBD2 covers 8 bases. Per the germline V gene, CDR1 is SGHTA and CDR2 is FQGNSA. The length of the CDR3 is 15 residues. V was pared by 5 bases and J by 6 bases, with 9 bases of the junction left unmatched. CDR3 region: CASSPQRGGLNEQFF. Here the CDR3 DNA reads TGTGCCAGCAGCCCACAACGGGGGGGCCTCAATGAGCAGTTCTTC.

The chain joins TRBV7-9 to TRBJ1-1; 7 nucleotides align to TRBD1. The germline V gene has CDR1 SEHNR and CDR2 FQNEAQ (reference sequence). The length of the CDR3 is 15 residues. With 2 bases clipped from V and 6 bases from J, the junction kept 9 bases outside the gene matches. CDR3 sequence reads: CASSLRGGGDSEAFF. The CDR3 DNA reads TGTGCCAGCAGCTTAAGAGGAGGGGGCGACTCTGAAGCTTTCTTT. The full variable domain, its missing parts supplied by reference TRBV7-9 and TRBJ1-1, is DTGVSQNPRHKITKRGQNVTFRCDPISEHNRLYWYRQTLGQGPEFLTYFQNEAQLEKSRLLSDRFSAERPKGSFSTLEIQRTEQGDSAMYLCASSLRGGGDSEAFFGQGTRLTVV.

The rearrangement joins TRBV5-1 to TRBJ2-5, with D perhaps matching TRBD2 (6 bases). Germline lookup yields CDR1 SGHRS and CDR2 YFSETQ. V lost 1 base and J 5 bases, leaving 9 bases between the germline ends. This CDR3 has 13 amino acids. CDR3 bases: TGCGCCAGCAGCTTGACTAGCAGGGAGACCCAGTACTTC. This codes for CASSLTSRETQYF.